The source of this T cell receptor beta chain is a study of shared clonotypes between healthy human individuals. Study-level information: A donor's plate count was three for CD4 naive and three for CD4 memory; CD8 naive had two and CD8 memory one.

TCRdb keeps only in-frame clones here, not all; method: immunoSEQ multiplex PCR. The profile shows some 2,100,000 clones, under 95% of them singletons. CD45RO negativity and positive selection for CCR7 defined naive CD8 cells, a population that excluded terminally differentiated effector memory CD45RA+ cells. The TCR was taken from a man younger than 35 in good health. Some clones in this sample may be carry-over from other donors' samples. Source material: naive CD8+ T cells from PBMCs.

The CDR3 is CASRPGPGNEQYF. The DNA for the CDR3 is TGTGCCAGCAGGCCGGGCCCCGGTAACGAGCAGTACTTC. The rearrangement uses TRBV2 and TRBJ2-7; D remains unclear. Looked up from germline, CDR1 is SNHLY and CDR2 is FYNNEI. V lost 6 bases and J 5 bases, leaving 14 bases between the germline ends. The CDR3 covers 13 residues. The variable domain in full, completed from reference TRBV2 and TRBJ2-7, reads EPEVTQTPSHQVTQMGQEVILRCVPISNHLYFYWYRQILGQKVEFLVSFYNNEISEKSEIFDDQFSVERPDGSNFTLKIRSTKLEDSAMYFCASRPGPGNEQYFGPGTRLTVT.